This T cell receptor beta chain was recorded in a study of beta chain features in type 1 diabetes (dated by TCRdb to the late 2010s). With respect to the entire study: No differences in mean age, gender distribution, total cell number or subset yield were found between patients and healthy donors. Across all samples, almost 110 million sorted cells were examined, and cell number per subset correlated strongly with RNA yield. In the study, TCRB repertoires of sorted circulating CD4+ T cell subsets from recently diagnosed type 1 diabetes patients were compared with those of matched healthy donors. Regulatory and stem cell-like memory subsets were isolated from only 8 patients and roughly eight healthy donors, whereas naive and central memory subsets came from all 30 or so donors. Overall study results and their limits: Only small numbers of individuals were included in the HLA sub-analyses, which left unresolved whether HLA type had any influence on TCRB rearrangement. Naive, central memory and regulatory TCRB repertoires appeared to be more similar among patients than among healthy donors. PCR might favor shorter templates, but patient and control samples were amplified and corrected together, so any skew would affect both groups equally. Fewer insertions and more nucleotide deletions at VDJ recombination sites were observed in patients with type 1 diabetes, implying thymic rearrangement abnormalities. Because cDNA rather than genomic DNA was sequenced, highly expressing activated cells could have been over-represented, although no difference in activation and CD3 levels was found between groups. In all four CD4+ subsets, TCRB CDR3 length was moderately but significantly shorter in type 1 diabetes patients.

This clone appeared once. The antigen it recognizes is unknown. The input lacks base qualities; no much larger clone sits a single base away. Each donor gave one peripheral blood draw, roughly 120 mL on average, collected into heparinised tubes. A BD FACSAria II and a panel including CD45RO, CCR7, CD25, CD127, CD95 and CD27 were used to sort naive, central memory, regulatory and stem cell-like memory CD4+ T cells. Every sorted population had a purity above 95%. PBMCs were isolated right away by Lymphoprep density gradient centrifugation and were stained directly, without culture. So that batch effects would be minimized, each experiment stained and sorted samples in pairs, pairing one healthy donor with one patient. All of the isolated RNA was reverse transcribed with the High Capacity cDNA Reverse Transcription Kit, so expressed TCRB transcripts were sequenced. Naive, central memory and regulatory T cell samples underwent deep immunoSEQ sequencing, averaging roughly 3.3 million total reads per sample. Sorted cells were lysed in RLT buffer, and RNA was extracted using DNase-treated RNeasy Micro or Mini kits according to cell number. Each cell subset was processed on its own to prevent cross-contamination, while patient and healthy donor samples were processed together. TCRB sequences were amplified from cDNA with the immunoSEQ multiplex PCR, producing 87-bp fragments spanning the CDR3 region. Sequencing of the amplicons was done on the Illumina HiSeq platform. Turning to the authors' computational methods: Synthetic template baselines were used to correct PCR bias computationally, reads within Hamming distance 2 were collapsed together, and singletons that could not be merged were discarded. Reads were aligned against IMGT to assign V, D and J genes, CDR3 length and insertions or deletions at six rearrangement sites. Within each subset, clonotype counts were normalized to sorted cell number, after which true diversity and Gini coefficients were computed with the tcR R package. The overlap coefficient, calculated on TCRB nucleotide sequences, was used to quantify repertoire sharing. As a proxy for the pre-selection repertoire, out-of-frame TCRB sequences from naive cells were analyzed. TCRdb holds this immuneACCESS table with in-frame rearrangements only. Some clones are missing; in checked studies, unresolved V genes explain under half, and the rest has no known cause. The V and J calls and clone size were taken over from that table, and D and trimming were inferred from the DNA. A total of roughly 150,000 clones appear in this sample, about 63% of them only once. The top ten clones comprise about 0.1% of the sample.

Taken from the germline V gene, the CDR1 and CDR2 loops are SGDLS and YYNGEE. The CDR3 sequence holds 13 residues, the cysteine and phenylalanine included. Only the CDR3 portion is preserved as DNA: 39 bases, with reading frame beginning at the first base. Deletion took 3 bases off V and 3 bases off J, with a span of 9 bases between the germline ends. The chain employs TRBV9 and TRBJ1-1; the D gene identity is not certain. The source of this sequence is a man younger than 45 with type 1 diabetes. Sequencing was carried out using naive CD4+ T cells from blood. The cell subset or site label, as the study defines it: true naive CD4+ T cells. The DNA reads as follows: TGTGCCAGCAGCGAAGTACAACACACTGAAGCTTTCTTT. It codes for CASSEVQHTEAFF.